The rows below give T cell receptor beta chains drawn from one sample of a study of T cells in Graves' hyperthyroidism and ophthalmopathy. TCRdb analysed the multiplex PCR reads with MiXCR anew, one entry per CDR3 protein. The sample yields 400,000 to 500,000 distinct CDR3 sequences, approximately 13% seen once. Source material: blood. The receptors shown here come from a woman between 18 and 29 years old with Graves' hyperthyroidism. Both conserved end residues are part of each CDR3. D genes are given only for firm matches. Size is omitted from some rows. Given values are once, few, many or a class for expanded clones.

V	D	size	J	CDR3	DNA
TRBV11-2	TRBD2	-	TRBJ2-7	CASGNSGGVRTYEQYF	TGTGCCAGCGGCAACTCGGGGGGGGTCCGCACCTACGAGCAGTACTTC
TRBV5-1	TRBD2	many	TRBJ2-1	CASSWKTSGSDEQFF	TGCGCCAGCAGCTGGAAGACTAGCGGGAGCGATGAGCAGTTCTTC
TRBV28	TRBD2	many	TRBJ2-1	CASSGRLAGEYNEQFF	TGTGCCAGCAGTGGACGACTAGCGGGGGAGTACAATGAGCAGTTCTTC
TRBV10-3	-	few	TRBJ2-2	CASSAENTGELFF	TGTGCCTCTTCAGCGGAGAACACCGGGGAGCTGTTTTTT
TRBV20-1	-	few	TRBJ2-2	CSAPVWGANTGELFF	TGCAGTGCTCCTGTGTGGGGGGCAAACACCGGGGAGCTGTTTTTT
TRBV9	TRBD2	-	TRBJ2-2	CASSVDSGRTGELFF	TGTGCCAGCAGCGTAGACAGCGGGAGGACCGGGGAGCTGTTTTTT
TRBV4-3	-	-	TRBJ2-3	CASSQNYQDTQYF	TGCGCCAGCAGCCAAAATTATCAAGATACGCAGTATTTT
TRBV11-2	TRBD2	many	TRBJ2-1	CASSPRVAGNPRNEQFF	TGTGCCAGCAGCCCCCGGGTAGCGGGAAATCCCCGCAATGAGCAGTTCTTC
TRBV6-1	TRBD1	many	TRBJ2-7	CASSRTGGGTVGYEQYF	TGTGCCAGCAGTCGGACAGGGGGCGGCACCGTAGGCTACGAGCAGTACTTC
TRBV5-4	TRBD2	few	TRBJ2-5	CASSNRLAGGSETQYF	TGTGCCAGCAGCAACCGACTAGCGGGAGGTTCAGAGACCCAGTACTTC
TRBV5-1	-	many	TRBJ1-1	CASSSGVTGTEAFF	TGCGCCAGCAGCTCGGGTGTAACCGGGACTGAAGCTTTCTTT
TRBV28	TRBD2	many	TRBJ2-1	CASRGLVGPYEQFF	TGTGCCAGCCGGGGACTAGTGGGGCCATATGAGCAGTTCTTC
TRBV6-1	-	many	TRBJ2-5	CASSATGETQYF	TGTGCCAGCAGTGCCACGGGGGAGACCCAGTACTTC
TRBV7-3	-	few	TRBJ2-1	CASSLLGPPYNEQFF	TGTGCCAGCAGCTTATTGGGCCCCCCCTACAATGAGCAGTTCTTC
TRBV27	-	many	TRBJ2-3	CATTLTEPGSTDTQYF	TGTGCCACTACACTAACCGAGCCGGGGAGCACAGATACGCAGTATTTT
TRBV20-1	TRBD2	-	TRBJ2-3	CSAPGLADSSTDTQYF	TGCAGTGCTCCGGGACTAGCGGATTCTAGCACAGATACGCAGTATTTT
TRBV7-8	-	many	TRBJ2-7	CASSLMARGYEQYF	TGTGCCAGCAGCTTAATGGCCCGTGGCTACGAGCAGTACTTC
TRBV5-1	-	many	TRBJ2-1	CASSLATDRGNEQFF	TGCGCCAGCAGCTTGGCGACGGATCGAGGCAATGAGCAGTTCTTC
TRBV12-3/TRBV12-4	-	many	TRBJ2-3	CASSTRVGRSPTDTQYF	TGTGCCAGCAGTACCCGGGTCGGGCGCTCTCCCACAGATACGCAGTATTTT
TRBV6-5	TRBD1	few	TRBJ1-4	CASSYYRGEEKLFF	TGTGCCAGCAGTTACTACAGGGGAGAAGAAAAACTGTTTTTT
TRBV30	-	many	TRBJ1-6	CAWRLYNSPLHF	TGTGCCTGGCGGCTCTATAATTCACCCCTCCACTTT
TRBV20-1	-	many	TRBJ2-7	CSAPQAVPLEQYF	TGCAGTGCACCCCAAGCGGTACCCCTCGAGCAGTACTTC
TRBV27	-	-	TRBJ2-1	CASSSTYDISYNEQFF	TGTGCCAGCAGTTCCACATACGACATCTCCTACAATGAGCAGTTCTTC
TRBV9	TRBD1	-	TRBJ2-1	CASSEQGAPYNEQFF	TGTGCCAGCAGCGAACAGGGGGCCCCCTACAATGAGCAGTTCTTC
TRBV28	TRBD2	many	TRBJ2-5	CASSLSGTNEETQYF	TGTGCCAGCAGCCTCTCCGGGACTAACGAAGAGACCCAGTACTTC
TRBV5-1	TRBD2	many	TRBJ2-1	CASSFSGGGNEQFF	TGCGCCAGCAGCTTCAGCGGGGGGGGCAATGAGCAGTTCTTC
TRBV7-2	TRBD1	many	TRBJ2-7	CASSSGTVVYEQYF	TGTGCCAGCAGCTCAGGGACAGTAGTCTACGAGCAGTACTTC
TRBV6-9	-	-	TRBJ1-4	CASSYVGGEREKLFF	TGTGCCAGCAGTTACGTGGGGGGAGAAAGGGAAAAACTGTTTTTT
TRBV18	-	-	TRBJ2-3	CASSRDQIPTDTQYF	TGTGCCAGCTCGCGGGACCAAATTCCCACAGATACGCAGTATTTT
TRBV6-5	-	many	TRBJ2-5	CASSYGGQPETQYF	TGTGCCAGCAGTTACGGTGGACAGCCAGAGACCCAGTACTTC
TRBV28	TRBD1	many	TRBJ2-7	CASSMTGYLYEQYF	TGTGCCAGCAGCATGACAGGGTATCTCTACGAGCAGTACTTC
TRBV5-1	TRBD1	-	TRBJ2-7	CASSADRVRDEQYF	TGCGCCAGCAGCGCAGACAGGGTCCGGGACGAGCAGTACTTC
TRBV4-3	-	-	TRBJ1-2	CASSQDTPGDYGYTF	TGCGCCAGCAGCCAAGATACTCCGGGCGACTATGGCTACACCTTC
TRBV6-2/TRBV6-3	TRBD2	-	TRBJ2-1	CASISRGTSGYNEQFF	TGTGCCAGCATCAGCCGGGGGACTAGCGGTTACAATGAGCAGTTCTTC
TRBV2	TRBD1	many	TRBJ1-5	CASSDRTGSNQPQHF	TGTGCCAGCAGTGATCGGACAGGTAGCAATCAGCCCCAGCATTTT
TRBV3-1	-	many	TRBJ1-2	CASSQGLNNYGYTF	TGTGCCAGCAGCCAGGGGCTGAACAACTATGGCTACACCTTC
TRBV27	-	-	TRBJ2-7	CASSSRPGTFLQYF	TGTGCCAGCAGCTCCCGCCCTGGGACTTTTCTGCAGTACTTC
TRBV7-6	-	many	TRBJ2-1	CASSHPGAEQFF	TGTGCCAGCAGCCACCCGGGGGCAGAGCAGTTCTTC
TRBV20-1	TRBD2	many	TRBJ2-1	CSARSPREALREQFF	TGCAGTGCTAGAAGCCCGCGGGAGGCTTTGCGTGAGCAGTTCTTC
TRBV10-3	-	many	TRBJ2-5	CAISDRTGRGETQYF	TGTGCCATCAGTGACCGAACAGGGCGGGGAGAGACCCAGTACTTC